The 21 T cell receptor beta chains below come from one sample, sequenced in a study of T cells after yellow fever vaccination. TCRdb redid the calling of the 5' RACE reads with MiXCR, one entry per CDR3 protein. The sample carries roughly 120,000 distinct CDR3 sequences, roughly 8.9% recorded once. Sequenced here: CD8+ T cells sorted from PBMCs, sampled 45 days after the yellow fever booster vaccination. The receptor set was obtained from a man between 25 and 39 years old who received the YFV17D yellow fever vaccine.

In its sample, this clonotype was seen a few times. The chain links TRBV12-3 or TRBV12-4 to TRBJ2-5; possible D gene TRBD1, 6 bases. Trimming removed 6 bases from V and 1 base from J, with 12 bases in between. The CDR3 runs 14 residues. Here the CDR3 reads CASSHQGTQETQYF. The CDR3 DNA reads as TGTGCCAGCAGCCACCAGGGGACCCAAGAGACCCAGTACTTC.

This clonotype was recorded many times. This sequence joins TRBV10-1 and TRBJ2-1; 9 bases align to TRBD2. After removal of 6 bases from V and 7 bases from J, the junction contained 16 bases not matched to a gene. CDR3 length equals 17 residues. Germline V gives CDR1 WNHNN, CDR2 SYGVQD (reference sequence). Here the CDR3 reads CASREGTSRPTRNEQFF. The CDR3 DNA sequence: TGCGCCAGCAGAGAAGGGACTAGCAGACCTACTAGGAATGAGCAGTTCTTC.

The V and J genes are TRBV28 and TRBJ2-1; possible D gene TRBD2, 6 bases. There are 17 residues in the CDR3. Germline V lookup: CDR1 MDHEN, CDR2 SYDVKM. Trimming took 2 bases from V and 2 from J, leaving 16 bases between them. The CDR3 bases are TGTGCCAGCAGTTTAACCTGGCTAGCGCTTGCCTACAATGAGCAGTTCTTC. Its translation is CASSLTWLALAYNEQFF.

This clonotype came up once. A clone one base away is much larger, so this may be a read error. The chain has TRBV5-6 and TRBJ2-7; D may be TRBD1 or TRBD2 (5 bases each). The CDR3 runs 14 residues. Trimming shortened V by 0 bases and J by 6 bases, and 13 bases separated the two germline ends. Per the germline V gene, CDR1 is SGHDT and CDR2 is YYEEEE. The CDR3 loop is CASSLGGPYGEQYF. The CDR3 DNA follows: TGTGCCAGCAGCTTGGGGGGACCCTACGGCGAGCAGTACTTC.

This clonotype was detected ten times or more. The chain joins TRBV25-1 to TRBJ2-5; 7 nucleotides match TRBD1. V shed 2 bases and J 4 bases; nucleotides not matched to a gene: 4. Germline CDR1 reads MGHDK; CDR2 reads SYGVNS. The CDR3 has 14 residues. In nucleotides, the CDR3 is TGTGCCAGCAGTGAAGGTGCAGGGGGAGAGACCCAGTACTTC. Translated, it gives CASSEGAGGETQYF.

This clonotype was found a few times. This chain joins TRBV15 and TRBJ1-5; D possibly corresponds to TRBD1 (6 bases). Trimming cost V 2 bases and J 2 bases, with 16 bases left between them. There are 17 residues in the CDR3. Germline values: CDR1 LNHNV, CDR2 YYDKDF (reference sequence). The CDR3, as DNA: TGTGCCACCAGCAGACCGGGGGGGGGCGTCGGCAATCAGCCCCAGCATTTT. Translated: CATSRPGGGVGNQPQHF.

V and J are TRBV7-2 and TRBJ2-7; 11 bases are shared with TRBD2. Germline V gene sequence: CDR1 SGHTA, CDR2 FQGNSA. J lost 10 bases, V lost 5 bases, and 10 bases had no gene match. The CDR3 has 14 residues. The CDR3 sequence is CASSPLAGGGDQYF. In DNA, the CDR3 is TGTGCCAGCAGCCCCTTAGCGGGAGGGGGGGATCAGTACTTC. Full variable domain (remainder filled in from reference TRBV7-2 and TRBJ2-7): GAGVSQSPSNKVTEKGKDVELRCDPISGHTALYWYRQSLGQGLEFLIYFQGNSAPDKSGLPSDRFSAERTGGSVSTLTIQRTQQEDSAVYLCASSPLAGGGDQYFGPGTRLTVT.

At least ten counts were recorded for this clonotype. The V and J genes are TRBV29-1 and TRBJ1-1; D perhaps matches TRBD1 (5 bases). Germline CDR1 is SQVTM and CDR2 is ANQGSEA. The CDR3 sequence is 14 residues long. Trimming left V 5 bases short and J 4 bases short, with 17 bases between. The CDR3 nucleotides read TGCAGCGTTTATGAACTTCTAGGGGTCACTGAAGCTTTCTTT. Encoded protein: CSVYELLGVTEAFF. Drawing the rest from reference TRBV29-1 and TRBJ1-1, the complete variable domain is SAVISQKPSRDICQRGTSLTIQCQVDSQVTMMFWYRQQPGQSLTLIATANQGSEATYESGFVIDKFPISRPNLTFSTLTVSNMSPEDSSIYLCSVYELLGVTEAFFGQGTRLTVV.

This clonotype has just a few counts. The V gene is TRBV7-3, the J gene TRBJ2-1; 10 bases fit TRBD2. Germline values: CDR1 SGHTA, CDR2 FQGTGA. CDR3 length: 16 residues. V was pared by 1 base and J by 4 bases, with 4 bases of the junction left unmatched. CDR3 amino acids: CASSLNPSGGYNEQFF. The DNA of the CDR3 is TGTGCCAGCAGCTTAAACCCTAGCGGGGGATACAATGAGCAGTTCTTC.

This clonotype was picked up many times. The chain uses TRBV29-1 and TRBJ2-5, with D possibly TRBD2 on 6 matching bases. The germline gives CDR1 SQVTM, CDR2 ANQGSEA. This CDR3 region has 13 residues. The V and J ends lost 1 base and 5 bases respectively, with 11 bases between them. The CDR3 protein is CSVEAGEMETQYF. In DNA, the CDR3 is TGCAGCGTTGAAGCGGGAGAGATGGAGACCCAGTACTTC. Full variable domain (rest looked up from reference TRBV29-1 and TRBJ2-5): SAVISQKPSRDICQRGTSLTIQCQVDSQVTMMFWYRQQPGQSLTLIATANQGSEATYESGFVIDKFPISRPNLTFSTLTVSNMSPEDSSIYLCSVEAGEMETQYFGPGTRLLVL.

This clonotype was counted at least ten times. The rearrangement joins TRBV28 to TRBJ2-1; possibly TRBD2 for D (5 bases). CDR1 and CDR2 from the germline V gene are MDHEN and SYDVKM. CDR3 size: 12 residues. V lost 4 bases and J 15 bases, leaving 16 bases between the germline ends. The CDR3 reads CASSSSSPYRFF. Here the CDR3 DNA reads TGTGCCAGCAGTTCCTCTAGCCCGTACCGGTTCTTC. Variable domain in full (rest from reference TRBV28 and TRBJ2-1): DVKVTQSSRYLVKRTGEKVFLECVQDMDHENMFWYRQDPGLGLRLIYFSYDVKMKEKGDIPEGYSVSREKKERFSLILESASTNQTSMYLCASSSSSPYRFFGPGTRLTVL.

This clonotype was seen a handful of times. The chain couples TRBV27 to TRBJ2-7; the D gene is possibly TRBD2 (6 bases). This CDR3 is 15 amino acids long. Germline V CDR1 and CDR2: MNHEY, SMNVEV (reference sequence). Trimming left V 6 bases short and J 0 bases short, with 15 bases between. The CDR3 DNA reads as TGTGCCAGCAGCCAGAGCGGGTTGAGCTCCTACGAGCAGTACTTC. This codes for CASSQSGLSSYEQYF.

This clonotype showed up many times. This chain's CDR3 is CASSLAATYEQYF. As DNA, the CDR3 is TGTGCCAGCAGTCTAGCGGCAACCTACGAGCAGTACTTC. The chain links TRBV6-2 or TRBV6-3 to TRBJ2-7, with TRBD2 matching 7 bases. The germline CDR1 and CDR2 sequences are MNHEY and SVGEGT. The CDR3 runs to 13 residues. J was trimmed by 2 bases and V by 5 bases; bases with no gene match: 3.

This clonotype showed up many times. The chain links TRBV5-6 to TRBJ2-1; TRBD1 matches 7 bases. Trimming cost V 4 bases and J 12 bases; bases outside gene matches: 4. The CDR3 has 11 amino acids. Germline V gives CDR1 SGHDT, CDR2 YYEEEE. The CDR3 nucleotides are TGTGCCAGCAGCACTTCAGGGGGGCAGTTCTTC. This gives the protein CASSTSGGQFF.

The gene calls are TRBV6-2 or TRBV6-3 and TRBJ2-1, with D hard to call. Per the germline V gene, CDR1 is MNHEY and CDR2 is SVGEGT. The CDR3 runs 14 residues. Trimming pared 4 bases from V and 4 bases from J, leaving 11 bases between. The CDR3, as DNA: TGTGCCAGCAGTTCCGATTCGGAATACAATGAGCAGTTCTTC. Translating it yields CASSSDSEYNEQFF.

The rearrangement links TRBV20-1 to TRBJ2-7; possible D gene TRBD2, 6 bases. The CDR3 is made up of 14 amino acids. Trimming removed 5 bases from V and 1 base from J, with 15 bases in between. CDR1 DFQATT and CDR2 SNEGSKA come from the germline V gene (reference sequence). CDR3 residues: CSAPDPRGSYEQYF. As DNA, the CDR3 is TGCAGTGCTCCAGACCCACGGGGGTCCTACGAGCAGTACTTC.

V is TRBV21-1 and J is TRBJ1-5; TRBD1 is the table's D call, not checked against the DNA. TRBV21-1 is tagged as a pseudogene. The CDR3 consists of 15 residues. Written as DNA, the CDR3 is TGTGCCAGCAGCACGAATCGGGACAGCCCTCAGCCCCAGCATTTT. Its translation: CASSTNRDSPQPQHF.

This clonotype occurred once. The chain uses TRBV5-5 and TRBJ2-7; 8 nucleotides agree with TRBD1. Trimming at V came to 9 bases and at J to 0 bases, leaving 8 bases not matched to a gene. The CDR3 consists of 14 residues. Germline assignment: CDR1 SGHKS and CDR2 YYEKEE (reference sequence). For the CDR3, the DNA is TGTGCCATCGGCCCCGGGACAGGCTCCTACGAGCAGTACTTC. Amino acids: CAIGPGTGSYEQYF.

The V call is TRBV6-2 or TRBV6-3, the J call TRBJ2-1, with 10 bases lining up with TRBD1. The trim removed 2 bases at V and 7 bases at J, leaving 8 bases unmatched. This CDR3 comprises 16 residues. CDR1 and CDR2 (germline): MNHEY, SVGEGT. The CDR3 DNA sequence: TGTGCCAGCAGTTACACTACTAGGACAGGGGGGAATGAGCAGTTCTTC. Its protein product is CASSYTTRTGGNEQFF.

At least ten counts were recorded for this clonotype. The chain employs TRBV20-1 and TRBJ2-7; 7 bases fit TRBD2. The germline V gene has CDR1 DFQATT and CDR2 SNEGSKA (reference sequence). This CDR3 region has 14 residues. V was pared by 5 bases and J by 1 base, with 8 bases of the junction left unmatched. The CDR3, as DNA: TGCAGTGCTCGAAGGGAGGGCCTTTCCTACGAGCAGTACTTC. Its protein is CSARREGLSYEQYF.

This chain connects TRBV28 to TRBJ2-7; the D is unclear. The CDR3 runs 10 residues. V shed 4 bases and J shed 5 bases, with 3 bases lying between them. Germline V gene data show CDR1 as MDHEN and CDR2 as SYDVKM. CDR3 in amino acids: CASSSNEQYF. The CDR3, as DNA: TGTGCCAGCAGTTCAAACGAGCAGTACTTC.